A selection of T cell receptor beta chains follows, all from one sample in a study of T cell responses to AZD1222 COVID-19 vaccine. Repertoires were generated with immunoSEQ multiplex PCR, while TCRdb's copy carries only in-frame clones and drops some. The repertoire consists of 66,000 or so clones, with less than 90% occurring once and the leading ten covering approximately 15%. The specimen comprised peripheral blood, sampled on day 0 of AZD1222 vaccination. Receptors were obtained from an adult in good health. Each CDR3 is given without its conserved first and last residue.

V	J	CDR3
TRBV28	TRBJ1-2	ASRRLEGVFGYT
TRBV20-1	TRBJ1-5	SAGGDQPQH
TRBV5-1	TRBJ2-7	ASSRDRTGEQY
TRBV30	TRBJ2-1	AWSSLNEQF
TRBV3-1/TRBV3-2	TRBJ1-3	ASSTTGTATGNTIY
TRBV19	TRBJ1-3	ASSIDGTGVRNTIY
TRBV7-8	TRBJ1-2	ASSLLDRDWYGYT
TRBV27	TRBJ2-3	ASSLGASTDTQY
TRBV10-2	TRBJ1-3	ASSGHTGSGH
TRBV30	TRBJ2-7	AWTRPCEQY
TRBV6-2/TRBV6-3	TRBJ2-6	ASSPIVQGAGFSGANVLT
TRBV28	TRBJ1-5	ASSSLIGEGQPQH
TRBV3-1/TRBV3-2	TRBJ2-6	ASSARLAGGLGANVLT
TRBV30	TRBJ1-1	AWRIHTEAF
TRBV5-1	TRBJ1-2	ASSLDRGPADGYT
TRBV7-2	TRBJ2-7	ASSIGLAGGPQY
TRBV28	TRBJ2-1	ASSSPPMRSEQF
TRBV5-4	TRBJ1-5	ASSSTVYSNQPQH
TRBV19	TRBJ2-2	ASSIMTGPNTGELF
TRBV27	TRBJ2-1	ASSFVQSNEQF
TRBV2	TRBJ1-5	ASNYEENQPQH
TRBV6-5	TRBJ2-3	ASSPTDFNADTQY
TRBV18	TRBJ1-6	ASSPQSDSPLH
TRBV6-6	TRBJ2-7	ASSRSGTSYEQY
TRBV9	TRBJ2-3	ASSVSGTGADTQY
TRBV5-5	TRBJ2-2	ASSLVQGGGELF
TRBV9	TRBJ1-5	ASSQQGGNQPQH
TRBV28	TRBJ1-5	ASSLAGTGGDQPQH
TRBV6-4	TRBJ2-3	ASSDGTSDTDTQY
TRBV6-5	TRBJ1-5	ASSYSRRGDQPQH
TRBV29-1	TRBJ1-4	SGKKGLNEKLF
TRBV2	TRBJ2-7	ASSEAGYYEQY
TRBV7-9	TRBJ2-7	ASSIREPEQY
TRBV4-3	TRBJ1-2	ASSQDTGGAPYGYT
TRBV5-1	TRBJ2-1	ASSNNRGNEQF
TRBV29-1	TRBJ1-1	SVGENTEAF
TRBV12-5	TRBJ2-5	ASGLGGAQETQY